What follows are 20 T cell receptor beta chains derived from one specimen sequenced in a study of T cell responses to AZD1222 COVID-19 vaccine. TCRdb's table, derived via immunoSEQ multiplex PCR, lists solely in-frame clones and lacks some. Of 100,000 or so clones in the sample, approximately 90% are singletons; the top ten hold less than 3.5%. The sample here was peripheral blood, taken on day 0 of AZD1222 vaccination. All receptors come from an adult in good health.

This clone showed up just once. CDR3 coding DNA: TGTGCCAGCAGCTTATTACTGCGGGGGCCAGGCACAGATACGCAGTATTTT. It specifies CASSLLLRGPGTDTQYF. The chain combines TRBV7-3 with TRBJ2-3, with a tentative D call TRBD2 (7 bases). CDR1 is SGHTA, CDR2 FQGTGA, per germline. V lost 2 bases and J lost 1, with 16 bases in between. This CDR3 is 17 amino acids long.

This CDR3 reads CASSQRTGGNYGYTF. The CDR3 nucleotides are TGTGCCAGCAGCCAAAGGACAGGGGGTAACTATGGCTACACCTTC. This chain uses TRBV4-2 with TRBJ1-2, with 10 bases matching TRBD1. Germline V CDR1 and CDR2: LGHNA, YNFKEQ. Trimming at V came to 2 bases and at J to 1 base, leaving 1 base not matched to a gene. CDR3 size: 15 residues.

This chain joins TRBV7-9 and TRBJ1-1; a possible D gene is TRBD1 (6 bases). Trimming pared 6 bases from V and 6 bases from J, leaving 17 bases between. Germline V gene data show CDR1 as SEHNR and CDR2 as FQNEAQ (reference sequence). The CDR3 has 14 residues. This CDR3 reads CASRPTGLVAEAFF. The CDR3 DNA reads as TGTGCCAGCAGGCCAACAGGGCTAGTGGCTGAAGCTTTCTTT.

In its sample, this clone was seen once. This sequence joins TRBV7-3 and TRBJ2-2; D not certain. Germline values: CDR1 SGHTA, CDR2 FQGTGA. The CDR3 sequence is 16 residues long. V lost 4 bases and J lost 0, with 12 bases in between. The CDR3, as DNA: TGTGCCAGCAGCTCCGAGACACCCGCGAACACCGGGGAGCTGTTTTTT. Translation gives CASSSETPANTGELFF.

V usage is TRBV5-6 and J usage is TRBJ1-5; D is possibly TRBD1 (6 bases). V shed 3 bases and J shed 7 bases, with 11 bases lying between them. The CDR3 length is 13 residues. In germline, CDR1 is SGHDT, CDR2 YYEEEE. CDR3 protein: CASSSAGAQPQHF. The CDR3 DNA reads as TGTGCCAGCAGCTCAGCAGGGGCGCAGCCCCAGCATTTT.

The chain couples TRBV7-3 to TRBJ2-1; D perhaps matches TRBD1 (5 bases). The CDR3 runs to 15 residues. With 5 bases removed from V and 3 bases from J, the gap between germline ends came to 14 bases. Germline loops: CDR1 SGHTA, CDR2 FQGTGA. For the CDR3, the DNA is TGTGCCAGCAGCCATGGGGCAGCGATCTACAATGAGCAGTTCTTC. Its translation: CASSHGAAIYNEQFF.

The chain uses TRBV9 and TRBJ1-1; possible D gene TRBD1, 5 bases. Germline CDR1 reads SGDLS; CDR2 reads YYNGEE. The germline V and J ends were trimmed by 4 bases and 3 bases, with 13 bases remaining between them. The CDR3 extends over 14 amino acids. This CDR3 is CASSLRVFDTEAFF. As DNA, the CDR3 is TGTGCCAGCAGCCTCAGGGTATTCGACACTGAAGCTTTCTTT. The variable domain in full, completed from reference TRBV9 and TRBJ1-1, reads DSGVTQTPKHLITATGQRVTLRCSPRSGDLSVYWYQQSLDQGLQFLIQYYNGEERAKGNILERFSAQQFPDLHSELNLSSLELGDSALYFCASSLRVFDTEAFFGQGTRLTVV.

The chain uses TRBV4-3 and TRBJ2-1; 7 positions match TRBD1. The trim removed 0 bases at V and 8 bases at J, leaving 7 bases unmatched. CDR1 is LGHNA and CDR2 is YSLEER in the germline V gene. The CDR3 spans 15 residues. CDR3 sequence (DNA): TGCGCCAGCAGCCAAGAGGGGCGGCAGGGGGATGAGCAGTTCTTC. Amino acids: CASSQEGRQGDEQFF.

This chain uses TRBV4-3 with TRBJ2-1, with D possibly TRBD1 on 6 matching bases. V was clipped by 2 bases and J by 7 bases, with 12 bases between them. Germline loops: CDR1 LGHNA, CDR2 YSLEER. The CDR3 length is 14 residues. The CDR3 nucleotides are TGCGCCAGCAGCCAATCATGGCAGGGGAATGAGCAGTTCTTC. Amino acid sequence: CASSQSWQGNEQFF.

The CDR3 DNA follows: TGTGCCAGCTCACAAGCGAGTCCGAACACCGGGGAGCTGTTTTTT. Amino acid sequence: CASSQASPNTGELFF. The V gene is TRBV18, the J gene TRBJ2-2; no definite D call. Deletions cut 4 bases from V and 0 bases from J, with 9 bases between. The CDR3 is made up of 15 amino acids. The V gene's germline CDR1 is KGHSH and CDR2 LQKENI.

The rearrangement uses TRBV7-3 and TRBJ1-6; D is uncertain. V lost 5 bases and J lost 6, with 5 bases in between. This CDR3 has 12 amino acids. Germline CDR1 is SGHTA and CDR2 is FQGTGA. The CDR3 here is CASSNSNSPLHF. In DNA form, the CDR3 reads TGTGCCAGCAGCAACAGTAATTCACCCCTCCACTTT.

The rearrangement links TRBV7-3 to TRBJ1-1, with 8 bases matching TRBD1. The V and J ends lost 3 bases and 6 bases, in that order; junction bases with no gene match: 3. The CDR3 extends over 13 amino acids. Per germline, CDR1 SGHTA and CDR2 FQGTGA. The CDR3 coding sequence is TGTGCCAGCAGCTTCTTACAGGGGGCTGAAGCTTTCTTT. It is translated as CASSFLQGAEAFF.

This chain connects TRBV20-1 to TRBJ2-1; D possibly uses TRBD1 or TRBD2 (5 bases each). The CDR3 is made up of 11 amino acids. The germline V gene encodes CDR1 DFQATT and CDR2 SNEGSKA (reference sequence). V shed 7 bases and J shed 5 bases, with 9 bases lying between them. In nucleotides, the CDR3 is TGCAGTGGACGAGGGGACAATGAGCAGTTCTTC. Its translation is CSGRGDNEQFF.

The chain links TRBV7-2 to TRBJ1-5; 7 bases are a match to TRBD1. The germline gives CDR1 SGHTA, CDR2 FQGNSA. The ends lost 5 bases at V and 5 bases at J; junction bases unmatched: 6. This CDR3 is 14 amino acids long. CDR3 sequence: CASSPNRGDQPQHF. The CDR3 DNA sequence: TGTGCCAGCAGCCCGAACAGGGGCGATCAGCCCCAGCATTTT. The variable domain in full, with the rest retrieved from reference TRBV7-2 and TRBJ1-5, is GAGVSQSPSNKVTEKGKDVELRCDPISGHTALYWYRQSLGQGLEFLIYFQGNSAPDKSGLPSDRFSAERTGGSVSTLTIQRTQQEDSAVYLCASSPNRGDQPQHFGDGTRLSIL.

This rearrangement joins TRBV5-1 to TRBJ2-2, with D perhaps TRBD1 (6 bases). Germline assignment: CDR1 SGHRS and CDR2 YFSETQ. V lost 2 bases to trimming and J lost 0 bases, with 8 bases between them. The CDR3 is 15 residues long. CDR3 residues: CASSFGTTNTGELFF. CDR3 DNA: TGCGCCAGCAGCTTCGGGACAACGAACACCGGGGAGCTGTTTTTT.

The CDR3 DNA sequence: TGTGCCAGCAGTTCTAGGGCCAGGGTGGTTCAGTACTTC. Amino acids: CASSSRARVVQYF. V gene TRBV28 combines with J gene TRBJ2-7; D perhaps matches TRBD1 (5 bases). Germline CDR1 is MDHEN and CDR2 is SYDVKM. CDR3 size: 13 residues. V was shortened by 4 bases and J by 10 bases, with 17 bases between the two germline ends. The full variable domain, rest sourced from reference TRBV28 and TRBJ2-7, is DVKVTQSSRYLVKRTGEKVFLECVQDMDHENMFWYRQDPGLGLRLIYFSYDVKMKEKGDIPEGYSVSREKKERFSLILESASTNQTSMYLCASSSRARVVQYFGPGTRLTVT.

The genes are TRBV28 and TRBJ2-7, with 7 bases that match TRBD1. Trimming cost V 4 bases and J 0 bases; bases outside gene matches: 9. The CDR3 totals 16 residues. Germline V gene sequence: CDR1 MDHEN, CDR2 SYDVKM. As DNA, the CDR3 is TGTGCCAGCAGTTCGCCCCGACAGGGTCCCTCCTACGAGCAGTACTTC. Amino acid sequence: CASSSPRQGPSYEQYF.

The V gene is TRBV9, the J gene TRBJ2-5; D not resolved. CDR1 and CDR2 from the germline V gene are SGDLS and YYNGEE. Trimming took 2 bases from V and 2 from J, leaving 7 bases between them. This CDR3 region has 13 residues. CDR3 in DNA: TGTGCCAGCAGCGTCGACGGACAAGAGACCCAGTACTTC. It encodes CASSVDGQETQYF.

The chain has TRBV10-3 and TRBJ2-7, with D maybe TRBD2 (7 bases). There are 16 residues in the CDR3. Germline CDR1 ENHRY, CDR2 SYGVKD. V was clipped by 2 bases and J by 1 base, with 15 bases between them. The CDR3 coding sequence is TGTGCCATCAGTGAGCCCGCGGGGGCCCCTTCCTACGAGCAGTACTTC. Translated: CAISEPAGAPSYEQYF.

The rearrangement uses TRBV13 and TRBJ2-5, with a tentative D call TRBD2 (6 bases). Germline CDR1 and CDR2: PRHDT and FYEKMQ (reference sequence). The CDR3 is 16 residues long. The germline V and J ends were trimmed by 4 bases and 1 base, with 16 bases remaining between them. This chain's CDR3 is CASSSVGGRGQETQYF. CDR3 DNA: TGTGCCAGCAGCTCCGTCGGGGGTAGGGGCCAAGAGACCCAGTACTTC. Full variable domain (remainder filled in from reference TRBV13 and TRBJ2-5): AAGVIQSPRHLIKEKRETATLKCYPIPRHDTVYWYQQGPGQDPQFLISFYEKMQSDKGSIPDRFSAQQFSDYHSELNMSSLELGDSALYFCASSSVGGRGQETQYFGPGTRLLVL.